Reported below is one T cell receptor beta chain. Antigen specificity is unknown. Ranging in age from about 6 to 100, the donors were healthy Caucasian individuals from Russia. The total RNA that was extracted per sample amounted to at least 5 micrograms. The entry originates in a study of blood T cells in healthy people across ages. In germline, CDR1 is SGHVS, CDR2 FNYEAQ. V lost 5 bases to trimming and J lost 0 bases; unmatched junction nucleotides: 12. This CDR3 comprises 19 residues. Whole-study results and caveats: Roughly linear declines in TCR beta diversity per million T cells occurred with age. Since the PBMCs were unsorted, naive and antigen-experienced cells could not be conclusively compared.

Combining a sample-barcoded 5' primer with a J-beta primer mix, a second PCR ran for roughly 6 to 12 cycles. TCRdb re-derived calls from the 5' RACE reads in MiXCR, one entry per CDR3 protein. The repertoire consists of 1.4 million to 1.5 million distinct CDR3 sequences, with roughly 40% occurring once and the leading ten covering 7% to 9.5%. Sequencing was performed on blood. The V gene is TRBV7-6, the J gene TRBJ2-1; 11 positions agree with TRBD2. The source is a woman between 18 and 29 years old in good health. The DNA for the CDR3 is TGTGCCAGCAGCCGCGACTCAAGACTAGCGGGGTACTCCTACAATGAGCAGTTCTTC. As protein: CASSRDSRLAGYSYNEQFF.